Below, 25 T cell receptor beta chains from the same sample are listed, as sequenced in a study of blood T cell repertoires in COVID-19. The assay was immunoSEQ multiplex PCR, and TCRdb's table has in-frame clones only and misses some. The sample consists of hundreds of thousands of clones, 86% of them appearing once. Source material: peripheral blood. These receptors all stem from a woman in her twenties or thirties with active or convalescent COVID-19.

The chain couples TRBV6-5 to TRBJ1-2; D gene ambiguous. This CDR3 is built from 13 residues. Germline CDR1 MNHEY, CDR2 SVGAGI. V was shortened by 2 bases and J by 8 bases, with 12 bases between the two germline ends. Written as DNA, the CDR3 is TGTGCCAGCAGTTACCCGACTGGTTGGGGCTACACCTTC. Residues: CASSYPTGWGYTF.

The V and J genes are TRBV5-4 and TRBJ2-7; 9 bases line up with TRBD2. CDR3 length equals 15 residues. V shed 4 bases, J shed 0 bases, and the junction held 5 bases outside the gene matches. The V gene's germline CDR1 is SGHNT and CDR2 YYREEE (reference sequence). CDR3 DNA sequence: TGTGCCAGCAGCCCTAGCGGGGTTAGCTCCTACGAGCAGTACTTC. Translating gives CASSPSGVSSYEQYF.

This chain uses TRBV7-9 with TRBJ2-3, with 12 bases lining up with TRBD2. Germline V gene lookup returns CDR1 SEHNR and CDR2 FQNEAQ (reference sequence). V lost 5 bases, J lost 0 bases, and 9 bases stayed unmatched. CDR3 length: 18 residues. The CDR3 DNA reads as TGTGCCAGCAGCCCCGGGACTAGCGGGTGGACTAGCACAGATACGCAGTATTTT. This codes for CASSPGTSGWTSTDTQYF.

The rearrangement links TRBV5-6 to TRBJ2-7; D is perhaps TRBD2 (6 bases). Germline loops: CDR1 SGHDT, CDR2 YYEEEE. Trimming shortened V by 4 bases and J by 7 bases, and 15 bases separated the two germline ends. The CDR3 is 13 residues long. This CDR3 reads CASSAGSPREQYF. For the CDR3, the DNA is TGTGCCAGCAGCGCCGGGAGCCCGAGGGAGCAGTACTTC.

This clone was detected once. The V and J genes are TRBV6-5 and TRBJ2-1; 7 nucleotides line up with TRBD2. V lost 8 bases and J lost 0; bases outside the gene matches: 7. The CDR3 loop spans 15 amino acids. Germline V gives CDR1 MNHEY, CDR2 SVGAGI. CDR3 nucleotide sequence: TGTGCCAGCCCCCTCGGGGGGATCTCCTACAATGAGCAGTTCTTC. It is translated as CASPLGGISYNEQFF.

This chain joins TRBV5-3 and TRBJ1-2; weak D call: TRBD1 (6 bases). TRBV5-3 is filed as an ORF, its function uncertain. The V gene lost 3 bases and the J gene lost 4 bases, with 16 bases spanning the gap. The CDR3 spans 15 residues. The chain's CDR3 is CARSYHGGSVYGYTF. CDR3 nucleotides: TGTGCCAGAAGCTACCATGGGGGCTCGGTCTATGGCTACACCTTC.

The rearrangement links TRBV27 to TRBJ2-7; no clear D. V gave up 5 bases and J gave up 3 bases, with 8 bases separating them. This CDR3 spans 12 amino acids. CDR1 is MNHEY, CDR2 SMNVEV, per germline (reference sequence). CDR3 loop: CASSLPLYEQYF. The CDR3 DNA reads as TGTGCCAGCAGTCTTCCCCTCTACGAGCAGTACTTC.

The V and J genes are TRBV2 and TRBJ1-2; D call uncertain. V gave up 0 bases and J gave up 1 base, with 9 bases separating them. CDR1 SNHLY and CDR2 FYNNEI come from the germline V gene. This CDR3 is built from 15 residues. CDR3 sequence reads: CASSEAPGYNYGYTF. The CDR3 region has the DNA TGTGCCAGCAGTGAAGCTCCAGGCTATAACTATGGCTACACCTTC.

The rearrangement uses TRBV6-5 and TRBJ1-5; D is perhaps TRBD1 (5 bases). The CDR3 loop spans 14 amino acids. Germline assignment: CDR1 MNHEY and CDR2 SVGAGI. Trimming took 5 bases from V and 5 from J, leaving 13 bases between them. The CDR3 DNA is TGTGCCAGCAGTCCACAGGACGCCTATCAGCCCCAGCATTTT. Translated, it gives CASSPQDAYQPQHF.

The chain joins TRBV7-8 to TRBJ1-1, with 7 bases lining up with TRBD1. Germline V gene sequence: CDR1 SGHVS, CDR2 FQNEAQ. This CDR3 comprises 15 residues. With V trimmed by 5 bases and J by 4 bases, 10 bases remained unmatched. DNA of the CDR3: TGTGCCAGCAGCCAATCGACAGGGTTAAGCACTGAAGCTTTCTTT. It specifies CASSQSTGLSTEAFF.

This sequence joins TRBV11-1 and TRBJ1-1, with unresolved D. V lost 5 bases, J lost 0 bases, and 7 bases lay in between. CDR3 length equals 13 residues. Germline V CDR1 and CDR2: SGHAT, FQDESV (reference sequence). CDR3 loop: CASSLFMNTEAFF. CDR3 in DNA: TGTGCCAGCAGCCTCTTTATGAACACTGAAGCTTTCTTT.

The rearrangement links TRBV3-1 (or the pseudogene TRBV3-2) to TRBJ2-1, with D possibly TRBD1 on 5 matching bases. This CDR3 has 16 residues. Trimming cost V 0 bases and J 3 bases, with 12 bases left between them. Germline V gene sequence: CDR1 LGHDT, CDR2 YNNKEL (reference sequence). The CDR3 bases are TGTGCCAGCAGCCAAGAATCAGGGTTTGGCTACAATGAGCAGTTCTTC. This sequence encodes CASSQESGFGYNEQFF.

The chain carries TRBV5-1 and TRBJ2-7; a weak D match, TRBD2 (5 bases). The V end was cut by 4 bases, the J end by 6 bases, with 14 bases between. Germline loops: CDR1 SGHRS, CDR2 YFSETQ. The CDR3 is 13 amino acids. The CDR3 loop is CASSRTLVGEQYF. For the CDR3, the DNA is TGCGCCAGCAGCCGCACACTAGTTGGCGAGCAGTACTTC. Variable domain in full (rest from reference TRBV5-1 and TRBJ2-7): KAGVTQTPRYLIKTRGQQVTLSCSPISGHRSVSWYQQTPGQGLQFLFEYFSETQRNKGNFPGRFSGRQFSNSRSEMNVSTLELGDSALYLCASSRTLVGEQYFGPGTRLTVT.

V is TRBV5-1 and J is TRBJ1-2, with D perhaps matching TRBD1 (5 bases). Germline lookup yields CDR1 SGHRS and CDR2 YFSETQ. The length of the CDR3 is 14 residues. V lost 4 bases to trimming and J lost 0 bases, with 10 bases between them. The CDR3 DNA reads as TGCGCCAGCAGCCCTGAGACAGCTAACTATGGCTACACCTTC. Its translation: CASSPETANYGYTF. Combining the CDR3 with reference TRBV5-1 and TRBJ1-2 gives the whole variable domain KAGVTQTPRYLIKTRGQQVTLSCSPISGHRSVSWYQQTPGQGLQFLFEYFSETQRNKGNFPGRFSGRQFSNSRSEMNVSTLELGDSALYLCASSPETANYGYTFGSGTRLTVV.

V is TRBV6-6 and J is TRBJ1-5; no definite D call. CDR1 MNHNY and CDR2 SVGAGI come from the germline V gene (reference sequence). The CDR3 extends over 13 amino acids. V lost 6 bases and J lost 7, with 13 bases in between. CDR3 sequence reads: CASRARVGQPQHF. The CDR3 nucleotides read TGTGCCAGCAGGGCCCGCGTGGGCCAGCCCCAGCATTTT.

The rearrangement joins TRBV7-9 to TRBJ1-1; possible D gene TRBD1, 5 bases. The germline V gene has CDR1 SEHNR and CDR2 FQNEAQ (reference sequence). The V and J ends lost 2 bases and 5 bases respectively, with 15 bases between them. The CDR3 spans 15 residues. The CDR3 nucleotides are TGTGCCAGCAGCTTATACGGGGGTAGTCGGACTGAAGCTTTCTTT. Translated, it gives CASSLYGGSRTEAFF.

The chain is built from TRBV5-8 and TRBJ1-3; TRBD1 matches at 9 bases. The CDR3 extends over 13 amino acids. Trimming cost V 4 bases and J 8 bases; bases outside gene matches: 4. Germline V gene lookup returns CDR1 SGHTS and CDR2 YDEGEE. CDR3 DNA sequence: TGTGCCAGCAGCATCAGACAGGGGGACACCATATATTTT. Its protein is CASSIRQGDTIYF.

The CDR3 protein is CASSPQTGNYGYTF. For the CDR3, the DNA is TGTGCCAGCAGTCCTCAGACAGGGAACTATGGCTACACCTTC. This rearrangement joins TRBV2 to TRBJ1-2; 7 nucleotides align to TRBD1. The length of the CDR3 is 14 residues. After removal of 5 bases from V and 2 bases from J, the junction contained 5 bases not matched to a gene. Germline lookup yields CDR1 SNHLY and CDR2 FYNNEI.

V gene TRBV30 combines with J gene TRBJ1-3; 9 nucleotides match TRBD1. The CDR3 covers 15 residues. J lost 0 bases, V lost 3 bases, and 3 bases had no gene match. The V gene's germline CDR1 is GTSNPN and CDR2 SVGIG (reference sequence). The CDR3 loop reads CAWRQGANSGNTIYF. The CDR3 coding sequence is TGTGCCTGGAGACAGGGGGCGAACTCTGGAAACACCATATATTTT.

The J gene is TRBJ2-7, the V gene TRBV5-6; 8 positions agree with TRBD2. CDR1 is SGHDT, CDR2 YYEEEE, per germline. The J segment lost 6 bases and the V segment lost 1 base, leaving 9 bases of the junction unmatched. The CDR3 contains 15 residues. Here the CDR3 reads CASSLLERETAEQYF. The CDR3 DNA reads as TGTGCCAGCAGCTTGTTAGAGCGGGAGACGGCCGAGCAGTACTTC.

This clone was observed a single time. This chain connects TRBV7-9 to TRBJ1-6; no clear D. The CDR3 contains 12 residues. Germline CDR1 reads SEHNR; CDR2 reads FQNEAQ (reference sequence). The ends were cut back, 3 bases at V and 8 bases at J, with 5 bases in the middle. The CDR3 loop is CASSFQDSPLHF. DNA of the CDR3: TGTGCCAGCAGCTTTCAGGATTCACCCCTCCACTTT.

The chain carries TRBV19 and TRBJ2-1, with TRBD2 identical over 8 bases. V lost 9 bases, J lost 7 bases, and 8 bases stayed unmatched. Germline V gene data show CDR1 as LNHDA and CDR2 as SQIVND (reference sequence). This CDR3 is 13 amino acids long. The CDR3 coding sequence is TGTGCCAGCGCCGGGACTAGAAGAAATGAGCAGTTCTTC. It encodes CASAGTRRNEQFF.

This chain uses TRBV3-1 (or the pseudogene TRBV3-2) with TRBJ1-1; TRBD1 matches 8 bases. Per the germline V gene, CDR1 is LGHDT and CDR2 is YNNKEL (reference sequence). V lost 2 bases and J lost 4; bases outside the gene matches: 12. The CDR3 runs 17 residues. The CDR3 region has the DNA TGTGCCAGCAGCCAATACTTTCCCGGGACAGGTGGCACTGAAGCTTTCTTT. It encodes CASSQYFPGTGGTEAFF.

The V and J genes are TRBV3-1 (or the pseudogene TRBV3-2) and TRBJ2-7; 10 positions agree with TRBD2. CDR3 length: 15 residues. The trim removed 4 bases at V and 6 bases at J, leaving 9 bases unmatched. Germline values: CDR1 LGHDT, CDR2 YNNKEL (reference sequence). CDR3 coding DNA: TGTGCCAGCAGCCCAGAAGCGGGAGGGCCGGTCGAGCAGTACTTC. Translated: CASSPEAGGPVEQYF.

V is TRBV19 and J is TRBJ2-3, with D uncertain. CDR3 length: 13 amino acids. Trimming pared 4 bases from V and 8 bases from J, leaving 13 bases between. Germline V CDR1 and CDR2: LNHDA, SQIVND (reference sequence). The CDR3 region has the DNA TGTGCCAGTAGTACCCTATTAGAGAGTACGCAGTATTTT. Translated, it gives CASSTLLESTQYF.